This entry is about one T cell receptor beta chain. This sample is part of a study of T-cell reconstitution after alpha-beta-depleted transplantation in children. During its preparation, the TCRbeta library received unique molecular identifiers. TCRdb reprocessed the PCR reads with MiXCR, giving one entry per CDR3 protein. Of about 610,000 distinct CDR3 sequences in the sample, roughly a tenth were seen once. CDR3 length: 14 residues. V gave up 8 bases and J gave up 2 bases, with 16 bases separating them. The germline V gene has CDR1 MDHEN and CDR2 SYDVKM. The clonotype was recovered from a human donor who donated a stem cell graft to a child with acute myeloid leukemia. This specimen was PBMCs from the stem cell graft donor, taken from the stem cell graft. V is TRBV28 and J is TRBJ2-7; tentative D call: TRBD1 (5 bases). CDR3: CASLDTTNTYEQYF. In nucleotides, the CDR3 is TGTGCCAGCCTGGACACGACCAACACCTACGAGCAGTACTTC.